What follows are 26 T cell receptor beta chains derived from one specimen sequenced in a study of T cells after yellow fever vaccination. One entry per CDR3 protein results from TCRdb running MiXCR on the 5' RACE reads. Of 240,000 or so distinct CDR3 sequences in the sample, 6% to 7.5% were seen once. Sequencing was performed on CD4+ T cells sorted from PBMCs, taken 15 days after the yellow fever booster vaccination. The receptors here all came from a man aged 25-45 years who received the YFV17D yellow fever vaccine.

This clonotype was counted many times. The gene calls are TRBV12-3 or TRBV12-4 and TRBJ2-3; unclear D gene. The CDR3 is made up of 16 amino acids. Trimming stripped 3 bases from V and 2 bases from J, with 15 bases between. CDR3 DNA: TGTGCCAGCAGTTTTGCCCAGAAGGATATCACAGATACGCAGTATTTT. Amino acid sequence: CASSFAQKDITDTQYF.

The table lists this clonotype with a few counts. The rearrangement uses TRBV7-2 and TRBJ2-7; 12 bases align to TRBD1. The CDR3 covers 16 residues. CDR1 SGHTA and CDR2 FQGNSA come from the germline V gene. Trimming took 3 bases from V and 7 from J; bases not matched to a gene: 10. Here the CDR3 DNA reads TGTGCCAGCAGCTTGATATCCGGGACAGGGGGCGGGGAGCAGTACTTC. Translating gives CASSLISGTGGGEQYF. Based on the CDR3 plus reference TRBV7-2 and TRBJ2-7, the full variable domain is GAGVSQSPSNKVTEKGKDVELRCDPISGHTALYWYRQSLGQGLEFLIYFQGNSAPDKSGLPSDRFSAERTGGSVSTLTIQRTQQEDSAVYLCASSLISGTGGGEQYFGPGTRLTVT.

This clonotype was recorded at least ten times. V and J are TRBV12-3 or TRBV12-4 and TRBJ1-1, with D maybe TRBD1 (5 bases). The CDR3 sequence is 13 residues long. Trimming cost V 6 bases and J 7 bases, with 15 bases left between them. This CDR3 is CASRLPGLGEAFF. The CDR3 nucleotides read TGTGCCAGCAGACTGCCAGGGCTAGGTGAAGCTTTCTTT.

This clonotype came up a few times. The chain joins TRBV7-2 to TRBJ2-5, with 11 bases lining up with TRBD2. The CDR3 has 16 residues. Unmatched junction bases numbered 5, after V lost 0 bases and J lost 5 bases. Germline V gene data show CDR1 as SGHTA and CDR2 as FQGNSA. The CDR3 spells CASSLAGLAGRETQYF. CDR3 DNA sequence: TGTGCCAGCAGCTTAGCCGGACTAGCGGGCCGGGAGACCCAGTACTTC.

This clonotype was counted between two and nine times. The chain employs TRBV20-1 and TRBJ2-5; TRBD2 might be the D (5 bases). The CDR3 is made up of 15 amino acids. Germline V gene lookup returns CDR1 DFQATT and CDR2 SNEGSKA (reference sequence). Trimming shortened V by 6 bases and J by 5 bases, and 22 bases separated the two germline ends. The CDR3 is CSAPRGLDLDETQYF. In DNA form, the CDR3 reads TGCAGTGCCCCCCGAGGGCTAGACTTAGATGAGACCCAGTACTTC.

The table lists this clonotype with many counts. The rearrangement joins TRBV20-1 to TRBJ2-7; D perhaps matches TRBD2 (5 bases). The germline CDR1 and CDR2 sequences are DFQATT and SNEGSKA (reference sequence). The CDR3 is 12 amino acids. The V and J ends lost 3 bases and 3 bases respectively, with 9 bases between them. CDR3 sequence: CSASPGLYEQYF. The CDR3 nucleotides read TGCAGTGCTAGTCCTGGACTCTACGAGCAGTACTTC.

Worth noting for this clonotype: This may be a read error: a much more frequent sequence differs by one nucleotide. V and J are TRBV7-2 and TRBJ2-1; no definite D call. The CDR3 loop spans 13 amino acids. The ends were cut back, 5 bases at V and 10 bases at J, with 15 bases in the middle. Germline-derived CDR1 and CDR2 are SGHTA and FQGNSA. In nucleotides, the CDR3 is TGTGCCAGCAGCCGTCACTACGGCATCGAGCAGTTCTTC. Encoded protein: CASSRHYGIEQFF.

This clonotype showed up just a few times. The gene calls are TRBV15 and TRBJ2-7, with D possibly being TRBD2 (7 bases). From germline, CDR1 is LNHNV and CDR2 YYDKDF (reference sequence). V lost 0 bases and J lost 1, with 10 bases in between. The CDR3 sequence is 15 residues long. CDR3 sequence reads: CATSRERGQSYEQYF. Written as DNA, the CDR3 is TGTGCCACCAGCAGAGAGCGGGGGCAGTCCTACGAGCAGTACTTC.

This clonotype has more than one count but fewer than ten. The chain carries TRBV20-1 and TRBJ2-5; 9 nucleotides agree with TRBD1. This CDR3 contains 13 residues. Trimming removed 5 bases from V and 2 bases from J; junction bases left unmatched: 3. Germline V gene sequence: CDR1 DFQATT, CDR2 SNEGSKA (reference sequence). The CDR3 sequence is CSAGGTGQETQYF. CDR3 sequence (DNA): TGCAGTGCTGGGGGGACAGGGCAAGAGACCCAGTACTTC.

V and J are TRBV6-5 and TRBJ2-3, with 7 positions matching TRBD1. Trimming cost V 2 bases and J 2 bases; bases outside gene matches: 7. CDR1 and CDR2 (germline): MNHEY, SVGAGI. The CDR3 sequence is 16 residues long. CDR3 bases: TGTGCCAGCAGTTACGCAGGGGGAGTGGTCACAGATACGCAGTATTTT. It codes for CASSYAGGVVTDTQYF.

This clonotype was observed a handful of times. In DNA, the CDR3 is TGTGCCATCAGTGTAGGGTTAGGCGGCTACAATGAGCAGTTCTTC. Translating it yields CAISVGLGGYNEQFF. V and J are TRBV10-3 and TRBJ2-1; unclear D gene. V lost 4 bases to trimming and J lost 3 bases, with 13 bases between them. Per the germline V gene, CDR1 is ENHRY and CDR2 is SYGVKD. The CDR3 runs 15 residues.

This clonotype was observed a few times. The chain is built from TRBV29-1 and TRBJ2-3; a possible D gene is TRBD1 (6 bases). CDR3 length: 12 amino acids. The V gene's germline CDR1 is SQVTM and CDR2 ANQGSEA. The ends were cut back, 1 base at V and 13 bases at J, with 15 bases in the middle. This chain's CDR3 is CSVEVFPGEEYF. CDR3 DNA sequence: TGCAGCGTTGAAGTTTTTCCAGGGGAAGAGTATTTT.

This clonotype was detected a few times. This chain joins TRBV6-2 or TRBV6-3 and TRBJ2-3, with D possibly being TRBD2 (6 bases). CDR3 length equals 16 residues. Germline V gives CDR1 MNHEY, CDR2 SVGEGT. Trimming pared 4 bases from V and 2 bases from J, leaving 16 bases between. The CDR3 bases are TGTGCCAGCAGTTCCGACCTGCGGAGGGCCACAGATACGCAGTATTTT. Protein: CASSSDLRRATDTQYF.

This chain uses TRBV4-3 with TRBJ1-2, with D hard to call. From germline, CDR1 is LGHNA and CDR2 YSLEER. The CDR3 loop spans 14 amino acids. V lost 0 bases and J lost 2, with 7 bases in between. CDR3 region: CASSQEGTNYGYTF. The CDR3 nucleotides read TGCGCCAGCAGCCAAGAAGGCACGAACTATGGCTACACCTTC.

The rearrangement uses TRBV19 and TRBJ1-5; D possibly corresponds to TRBD1 (5 bases). Trimming stripped 8 bases from V and 5 bases from J, with 13 bases between. The germline CDR1 and CDR2 sequences are LNHDA and SQIVND (reference sequence). The CDR3 runs 13 residues. The CDR3 loop reads CASDPTGDQPQHF. In nucleotides, the CDR3 is TGTGCCAGTGACCCCACGGGGGATCAGCCCCAGCATTTT.

This clonotype came up many times. This chain links TRBV20-1 with TRBJ2-7, with 7 bases identical to TRBD2. In germline, CDR1 is DFQATT, CDR2 SNEGSKA (reference sequence). The CDR3 runs to 15 residues. With 3 bases clipped from V and 7 bases from J, the junction kept 15 bases outside the gene matches. The CDR3 nucleotides are TGCAGTGCTAGCTTGCCGGCTAGCGGCCGGAGGGAGCAGTACTTC. It encodes CSASLPASGRREQYF.

This clonotype appeared many times. This chain joins TRBV6-1 and TRBJ1-2; perhaps TRBD1 as D (6 bases). In germline, CDR1 is MNHNS, CDR2 SASEGT. The CDR3 consists of 13 residues. Trimming removed 4 bases at V and 5 bases at J, with 11 bases between. The CDR3 DNA reads as TGTGCCAGCAGTGCAGGACAGAGTTATGGCTACACCTTC. Amino acids: CASSAGQSYGYTF.

This clonotype was counted a few times. The J gene is TRBJ1-1, the V gene TRBV23-1, with D unclear. TRBV23-1 has ORF status, its function being uncertain. This CDR3 comprises 10 residues. Trimming took 11 bases from V and 4 from J, leaving 8 bases between them. The CDR3 region is CARVGTEAFF. For the CDR3, the DNA is TGCGCCCGGGTGGGCACTGAAGCTTTCTTT.

This clonotype was seen many times. The V call is TRBV5-5, the J call TRBJ2-1; D perhaps matches TRBD2 (5 bases). V was trimmed by 5 bases and J by 0 bases, leaving 12 bases between them. Germline CDR1 and CDR2: SGHKS and YYEKEE (reference sequence). This CDR3 contains 15 residues. CDR3 sequence: CASSLLGGSYNEQFF. Here the CDR3 DNA reads TGTGCCAGCAGTTTATTAGGAGGCTCCTACAATGAGCAGTTCTTC.

V usage is TRBV9 and J usage is TRBJ2-3, with 8 bases identical to TRBD1. CDR1 is SGDLS and CDR2 is YYNGEE in the germline V gene. The junction had 5 bases not matched to a gene; V was cut back by 2 bases and J by 0 bases. The CDR3 covers 16 residues. This CDR3 is CASSVRTGTSTDTQYF. Written as DNA, the CDR3 is TGTGCCAGCAGCGTTCGGACAGGGACTAGCACAGATACGCAGTATTTT.

This rearrangement joins TRBV6-2 or TRBV6-3 to TRBJ2-3; D is possibly TRBD2 (6 bases). The CDR3 spans 19 residues. CDR1 and CDR2 from the germline V gene are MNHEY and SVGEGT. Trimming stripped 4 bases from V and 4 bases from J, with 27 bases between. The CDR3 protein is CASSSSGRGGVFGSDTQYF. In nucleotides, the CDR3 is TGTGCCAGCAGTTCGTCTGGGCGGGGAGGAGTTTTTGGATCAGATACGCAGTATTTT.

On this clonotype itself: A much larger clonotype is one base distant, so this may be a read error. The rearrangement uses TRBV6-5 and TRBJ2-7, with TRBD1 identical over 8 bases. CDR1 is MNHEY and CDR2 is SVGAGI in the germline V gene. V shed 0 bases, J shed 1 base, and the junction held 2 bases outside the gene matches. CDR3 length: 15 amino acids. This chain's CDR3 is CASSYSWTGSYEQYF. As DNA, the CDR3 is TGTGCCAGCAGTTACTCCTGGACAGGGTCCTACGAGCAGTACTTC.

This rearrangement joins TRBV7-2 to TRBJ1-2; TRBD1 matches 7 bases. This CDR3 has 16 amino acids. Germline loops: CDR1 SGHTA, CDR2 FQGNSA. V lost 3 bases to trimming and J lost 6 bases; unmatched junction nucleotides: 13. The DNA of the CDR3 is TGTGCCAGCAGCTTTTCGTCCACACAGGGGTGGGATGGCTACACCTTC. Its translation: CASSFSSTQGWDGYTF.

The rearrangement joins TRBV20-1 to TRBJ1-2, with TRBD1 matching 9 bases. The V and J ends lost 3 bases and 6 bases, in that order; junction bases with no gene match: 5. CDR3 length: 13 amino acids. Per germline, CDR1 DFQATT and CDR2 SNEGSKA (reference sequence). The CDR3 nucleotides read TGCAGTGCTAGGCCAGGACAGGGGCATGGCTACACCTTC. Protein product: CSARPGQGHGYTF.

The rearrangement uses TRBV11-2 and TRBJ1-2; the match to TRBD1 covers 12 bases. V lost 3 bases, J lost 5 bases, and 1 base stayed unmatched. Germline values: CDR1 SGHAT, CDR2 FQNNGV. CDR3 length: 14 amino acids. CDR3 nucleotide sequence: TGTGCCAGCAGCTTGGGACAGGGGGCGTATGGCTACACCTTC. Protein: CASSLGQGAYGYTF.

A few counts support this clonotype. This chain connects TRBV28 to TRBJ2-7, with D maybe TRBD2 (5 bases). Germline-derived CDR1 and CDR2 are MDHEN and SYDVKM. The CDR3 extends over 14 amino acids. Trimming removed 8 bases at V and 4 bases at J, with 18 bases between. The CDR3 sequence is CASRRQSGTYEQYF. In DNA form, the CDR3 reads TGTGCCAGCCGCCGCCAGAGCGGTACTTACGAGCAGTACTTC.